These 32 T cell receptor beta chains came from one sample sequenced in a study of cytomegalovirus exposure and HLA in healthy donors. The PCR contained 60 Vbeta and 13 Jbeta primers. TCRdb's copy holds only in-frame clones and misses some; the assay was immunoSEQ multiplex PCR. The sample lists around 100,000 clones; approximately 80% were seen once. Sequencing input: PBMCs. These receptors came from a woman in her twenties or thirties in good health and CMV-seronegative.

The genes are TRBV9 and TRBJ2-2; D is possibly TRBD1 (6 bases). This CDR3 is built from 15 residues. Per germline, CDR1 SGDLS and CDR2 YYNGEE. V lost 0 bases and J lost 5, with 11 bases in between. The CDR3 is CASSVGTGRTGELFF. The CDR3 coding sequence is TGTGCCAGCAGCGTAGGAACAGGGCGGACCGGGGAGCTGTTTTTT.

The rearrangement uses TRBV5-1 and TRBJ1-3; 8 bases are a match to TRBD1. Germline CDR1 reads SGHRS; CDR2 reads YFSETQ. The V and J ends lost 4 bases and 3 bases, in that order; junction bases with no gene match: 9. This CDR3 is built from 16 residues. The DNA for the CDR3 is TGCGCCAGCAGCCCCCGAGGGACAGGATTTGGAAACACCATATATTTT. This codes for CASSPRGTGFGNTIYF.

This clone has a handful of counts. Written as DNA, the CDR3 is TGTGCCAGCAGTCGCCTAGGGAGGAGTGAAAAACTGTTTTTT. It encodes CASSRLGRSEKLFF. The V and J genes are TRBV6-5 and TRBJ1-4; unclear D gene. Trimming took off 5 bases at V and 7 bases at J, with 14 bases between the two ends. Per the germline V gene, CDR1 is MNHEY and CDR2 is SVGAGI. The length of the CDR3 is 14 residues.

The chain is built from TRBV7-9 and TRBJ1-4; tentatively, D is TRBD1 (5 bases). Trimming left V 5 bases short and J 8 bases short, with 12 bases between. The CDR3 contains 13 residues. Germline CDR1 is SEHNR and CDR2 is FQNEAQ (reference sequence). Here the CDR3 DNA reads TGTGCCAGCAGCCCAGGGTCGGAGGAAAAACTGTTTTTT. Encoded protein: CASSPGSEEKLFF.

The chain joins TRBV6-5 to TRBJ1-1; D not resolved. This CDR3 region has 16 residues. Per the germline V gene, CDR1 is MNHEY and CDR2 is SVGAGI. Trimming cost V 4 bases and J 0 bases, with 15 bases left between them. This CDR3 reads CASSSQLLGLNTEAFF. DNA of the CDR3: TGTGCCAGCAGTTCCCAGCTGTTGGGCTTGAACACTGAAGCTTTCTTT.

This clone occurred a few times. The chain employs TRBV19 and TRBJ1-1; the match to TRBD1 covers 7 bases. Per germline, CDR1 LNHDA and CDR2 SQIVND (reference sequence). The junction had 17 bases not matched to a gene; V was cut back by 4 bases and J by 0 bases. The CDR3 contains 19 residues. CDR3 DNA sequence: TGTGCCAGTAGTAAAGGCCTAGACAGGGTGGTTGGCATGAACACTGAAGCTTTCTTT. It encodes CASSKGLDRVVGMNTEAFF.

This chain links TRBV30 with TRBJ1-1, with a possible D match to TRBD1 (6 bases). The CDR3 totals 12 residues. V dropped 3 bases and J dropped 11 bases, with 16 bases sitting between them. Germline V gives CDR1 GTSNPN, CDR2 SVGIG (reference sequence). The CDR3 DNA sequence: TGTGCCTGGAGGAGGGGGGGGCCGGGGGCTTTCTTT. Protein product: CAWRRGGPGAFF. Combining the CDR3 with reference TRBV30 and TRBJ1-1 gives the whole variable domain SQTIHQWPATLVQPVGSPLSLECTVEGTSNPNLYWYRQAAGRGLQLLFYSVGIGQISSEVPQNLSASRPQDRQFILSSKKLLLSDSGFYLCAWRRGGPGAFFGQGTRLTVV.

CDR3 nucleotides: TGCGCCAGCAGCAAGGGACAGGTGAACACAGATACGCAGTATTTT. Translated, it gives CASSKGQVNTDTQYF. V and J are TRBV5-1 and TRBJ2-3; 8 bases align to TRBD1. This CDR3 contains 15 residues. The junction had 6 bases not matched to a gene; V was cut back by 4 bases and J by 2 bases. Germline assignment: CDR1 SGHRS and CDR2 YFSETQ.

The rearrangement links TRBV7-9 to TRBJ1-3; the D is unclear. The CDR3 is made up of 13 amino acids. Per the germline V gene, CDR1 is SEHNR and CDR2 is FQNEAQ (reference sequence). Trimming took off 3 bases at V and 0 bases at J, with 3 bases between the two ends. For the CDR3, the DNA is TGTGCCAGCAGCTTGAGCTCTGGAAACACCATATATTTT. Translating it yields CASSLSSGNTIYF.

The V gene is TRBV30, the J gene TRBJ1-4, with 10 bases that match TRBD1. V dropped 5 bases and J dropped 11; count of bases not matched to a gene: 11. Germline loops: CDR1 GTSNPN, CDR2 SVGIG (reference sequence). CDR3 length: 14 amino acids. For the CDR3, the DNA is TGTGCCTGGCACCCCGGGACAGGGGTCGTGAAACTGTTTTTT. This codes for CAWHPGTGVVKLFF.

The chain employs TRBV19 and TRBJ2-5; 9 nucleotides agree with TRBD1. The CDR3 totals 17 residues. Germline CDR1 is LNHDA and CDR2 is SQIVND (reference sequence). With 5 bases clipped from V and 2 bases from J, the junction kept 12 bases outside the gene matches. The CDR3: CASSHDSGQGGQETQYF. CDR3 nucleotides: TGTGCCAGTAGTCATGATTCGGGACAGGGAGGACAAGAGACCCAGTACTTC.

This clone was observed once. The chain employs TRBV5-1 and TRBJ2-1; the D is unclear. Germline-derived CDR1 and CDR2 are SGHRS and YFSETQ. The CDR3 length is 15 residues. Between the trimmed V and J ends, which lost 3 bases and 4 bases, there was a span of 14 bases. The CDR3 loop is CASSSLSTEYNEQFF. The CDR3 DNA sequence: TGCGCCAGCAGCTCCCTATCCACAGAGTACAATGAGCAGTTCTTC.

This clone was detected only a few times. The CDR3 loop is CASSLGQGELFF. CDR3 in DNA: TGTGCCAGTAGTCTTGGACAGGGGGAGCTGTTTTTT. The chain joins TRBV19 to TRBJ2-2; the D gene is possibly TRBD1 (6 bases). The CDR3 is 12 amino acids. The V end was cut by 5 bases, the J end by 8 bases, with 9 bases between. Germline assignment: CDR1 LNHDA and CDR2 SQIVND (reference sequence).

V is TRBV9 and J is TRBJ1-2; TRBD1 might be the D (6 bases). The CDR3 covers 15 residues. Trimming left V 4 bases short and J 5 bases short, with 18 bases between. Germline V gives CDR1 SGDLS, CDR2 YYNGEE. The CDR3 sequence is CASSPLWTDRYGYTF. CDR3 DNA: TGTGCCAGCAGCCCGCTTTGGACAGATAGATATGGCTACACCTTC.

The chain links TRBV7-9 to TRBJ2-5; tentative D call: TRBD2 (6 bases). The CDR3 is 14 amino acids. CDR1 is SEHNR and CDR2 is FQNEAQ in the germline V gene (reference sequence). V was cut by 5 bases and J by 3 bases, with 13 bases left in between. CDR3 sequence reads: CASSPGTFKETQYF. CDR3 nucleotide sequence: TGTGCCAGCAGCCCGGGGACTTTTAAAGAGACCCAGTACTTC.

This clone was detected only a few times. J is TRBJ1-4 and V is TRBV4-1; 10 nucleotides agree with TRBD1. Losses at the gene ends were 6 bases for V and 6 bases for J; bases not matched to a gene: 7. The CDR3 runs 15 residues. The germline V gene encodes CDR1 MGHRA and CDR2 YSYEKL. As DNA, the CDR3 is TGCGCCAGCAGGCGCTCCGGGACAGGGGATGAAAAACTGTTTTTT. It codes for CASRRSGTGDEKLFF.

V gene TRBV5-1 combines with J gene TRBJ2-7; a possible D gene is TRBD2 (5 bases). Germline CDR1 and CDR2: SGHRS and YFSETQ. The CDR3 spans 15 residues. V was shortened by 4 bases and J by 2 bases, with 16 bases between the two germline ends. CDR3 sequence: CASSQQWGATYEQYF. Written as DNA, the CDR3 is TGCGCCAGCAGCCAACAGTGGGGAGCAACCTACGAGCAGTACTTC.

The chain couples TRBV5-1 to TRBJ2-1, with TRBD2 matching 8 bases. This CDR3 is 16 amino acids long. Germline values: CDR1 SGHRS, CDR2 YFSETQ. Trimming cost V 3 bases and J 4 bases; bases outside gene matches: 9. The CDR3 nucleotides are TGCGCCAGCAGCTCCTTGGGCGGGGGGATTTACAATGAGCAGTTCTTC. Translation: CASSSLGGGIYNEQFF. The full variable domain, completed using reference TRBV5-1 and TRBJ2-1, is KAGVTQTPRYLIKTRGQQVTLSCSPISGHRSVSWYQQTPGQGLQFLFEYFSETQRNKGNFPGRFSGRQFSNSRSEMNVSTLELGDSALYLCASSSLGGGIYNEQFFGPGTRLTVL.

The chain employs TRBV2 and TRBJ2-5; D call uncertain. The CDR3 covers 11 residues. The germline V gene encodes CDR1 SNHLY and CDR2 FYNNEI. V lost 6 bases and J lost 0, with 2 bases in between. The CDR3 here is CASSDQETQYF. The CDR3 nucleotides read TGTGCCAGCAGCGACCAAGAGACCCAGTACTTC.

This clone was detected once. The CDR3 nucleotides are TGTGCCAGCAGTTTATCGAACGGGCTCACGGGAGACTACACCTTC. Its protein is CASSLSNGLTGDYTF. This rearrangement joins TRBV27 to TRBJ1-2; the D is unclear. The CDR3 covers 15 residues. The ends were cut back, 0 bases at V and 10 bases at J, with 18 bases in the middle. Germline lookup yields CDR1 MNHEY and CDR2 SMNVEV (reference sequence).

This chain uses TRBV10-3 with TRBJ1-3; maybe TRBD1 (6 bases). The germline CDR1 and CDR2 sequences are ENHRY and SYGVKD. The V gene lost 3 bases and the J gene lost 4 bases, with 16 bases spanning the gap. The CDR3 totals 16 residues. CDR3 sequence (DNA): TGTGCCATCAGTGATGAAACCTACAGGGAAGGAAACACCATATATTTT. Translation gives CAISDETYREGNTIYF.

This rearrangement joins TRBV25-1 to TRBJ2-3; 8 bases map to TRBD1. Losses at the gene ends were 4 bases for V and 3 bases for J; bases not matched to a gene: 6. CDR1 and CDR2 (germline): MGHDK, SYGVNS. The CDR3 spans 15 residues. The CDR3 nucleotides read TGTGCCAGCAGTGCTGGACAGGGAAGGACAGATACGCAGTATTTT. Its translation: CASSAGQGRTDTQYF.

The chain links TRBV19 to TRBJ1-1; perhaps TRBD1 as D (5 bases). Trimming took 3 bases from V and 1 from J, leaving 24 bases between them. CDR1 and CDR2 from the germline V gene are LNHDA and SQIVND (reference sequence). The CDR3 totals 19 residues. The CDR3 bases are TGTGCCAGTAGTATGATTAGGACAAGAAATCTCATGGAGAACACTGAAGCTTTCTTT. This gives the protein CASSMIRTRNLMENTEAFF.

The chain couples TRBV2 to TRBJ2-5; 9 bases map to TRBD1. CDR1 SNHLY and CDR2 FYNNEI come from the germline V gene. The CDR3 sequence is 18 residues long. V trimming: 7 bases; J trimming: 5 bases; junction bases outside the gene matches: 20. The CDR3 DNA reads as TGTGCCAGCATTCCTAGACAGGGGGAGGCCAAAAGAGAGGAGACCCAGTACTTC. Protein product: CASIPRQGEAKREETQYF. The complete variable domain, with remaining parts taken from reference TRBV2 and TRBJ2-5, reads EPEVTQTPSHQVTQMGQEVILRCVPISNHLYFYWYRQILGQKVEFLVSFYNNEISEKSEIFDDQFSVERPDGSNFTLKIRSTKLEDSAMYFCASIPRQGEAKREETQYFGPGTRLLVL.

The CDR3 is CASSERRGLPLHF. CDR3 bases: TGCGCCAGCAGTGAGAGGAGGGGCCTACCCCTCCACTTT. The J gene is TRBJ1-6, the V gene TRBV10-1; D might be TRBD1 (5 bases). Trimming took 2 bases from V and 12 from J, leaving 11 bases between them. The CDR3 spans 13 residues. Germline values: CDR1 WNHNN, CDR2 SYGVQD (reference sequence).

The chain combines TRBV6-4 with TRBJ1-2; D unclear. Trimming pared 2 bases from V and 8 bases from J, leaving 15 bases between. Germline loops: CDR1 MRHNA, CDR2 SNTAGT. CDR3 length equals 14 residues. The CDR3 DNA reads TGTGCCAGCAGTGACCGGGGTCCTATGGGCGGCTACACCTTC. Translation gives CASSDRGPMGGYTF.

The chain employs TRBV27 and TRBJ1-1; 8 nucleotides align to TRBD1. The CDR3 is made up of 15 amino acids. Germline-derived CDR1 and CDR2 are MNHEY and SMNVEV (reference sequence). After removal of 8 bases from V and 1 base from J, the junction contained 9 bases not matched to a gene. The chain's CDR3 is CASRDRYESNTEAFF. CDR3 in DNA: TGTGCCAGCCGGGACAGGTACGAGTCGAACACTGAAGCTTTCTTT.

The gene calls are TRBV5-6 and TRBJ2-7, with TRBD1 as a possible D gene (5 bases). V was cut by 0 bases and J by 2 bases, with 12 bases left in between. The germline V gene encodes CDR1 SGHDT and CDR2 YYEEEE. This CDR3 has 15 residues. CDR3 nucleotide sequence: TGTGCCAGCAGCTTGGAAGGGGTAGCAACCTACGAGCAGTACTTC. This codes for CASSLEGVATYEQYF.

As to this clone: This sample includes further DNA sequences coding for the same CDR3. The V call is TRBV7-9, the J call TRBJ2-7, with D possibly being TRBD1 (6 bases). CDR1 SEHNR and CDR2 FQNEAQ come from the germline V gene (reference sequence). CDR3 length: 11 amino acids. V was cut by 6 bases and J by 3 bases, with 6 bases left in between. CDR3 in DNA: TGTGCCAGCAGAGGGGGCTACGAGCAGTACTTC. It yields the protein CASRGGYEQYF.

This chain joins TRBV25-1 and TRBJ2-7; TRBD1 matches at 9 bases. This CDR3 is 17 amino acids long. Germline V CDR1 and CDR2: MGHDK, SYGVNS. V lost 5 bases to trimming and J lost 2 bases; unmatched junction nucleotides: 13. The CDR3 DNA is TGTGCCAGCAGTAAGGGACAGGGACTTTCGGGGACCTACGAGCAGTACTTC. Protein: CASSKGQGLSGTYEQYF.

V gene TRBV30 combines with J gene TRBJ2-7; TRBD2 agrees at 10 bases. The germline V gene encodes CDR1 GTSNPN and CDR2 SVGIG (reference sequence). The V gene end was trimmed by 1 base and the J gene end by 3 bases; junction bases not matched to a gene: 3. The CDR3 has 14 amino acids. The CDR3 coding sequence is TGTGCCTGGAGTGGAGCGGGGGGGGGCTACGAGCAGTACTTC. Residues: CAWSGAGGGYEQYF.

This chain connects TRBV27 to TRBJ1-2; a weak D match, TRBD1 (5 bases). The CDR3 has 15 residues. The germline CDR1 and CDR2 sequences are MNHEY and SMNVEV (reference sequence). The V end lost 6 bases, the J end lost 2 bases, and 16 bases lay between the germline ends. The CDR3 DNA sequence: TGTGCCAGCAGCGGAACGGGGGGGTACAACTATGGCTACACCTTC. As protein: CASSGTGGYNYGYTF.